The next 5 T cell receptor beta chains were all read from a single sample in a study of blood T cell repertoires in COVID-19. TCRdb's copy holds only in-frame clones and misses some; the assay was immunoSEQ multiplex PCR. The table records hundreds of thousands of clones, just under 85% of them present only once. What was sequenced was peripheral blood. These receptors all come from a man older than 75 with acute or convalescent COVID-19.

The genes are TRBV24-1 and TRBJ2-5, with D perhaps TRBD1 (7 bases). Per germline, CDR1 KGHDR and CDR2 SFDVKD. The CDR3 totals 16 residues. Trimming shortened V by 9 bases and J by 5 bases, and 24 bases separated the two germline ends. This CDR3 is CATCGWEAGGGETQYF. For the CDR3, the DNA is TGTGCCACCTGTGGCTGGGAGGCAGGGGGTGGGGAGACCCAGTACTTC.

The CDR3 loop is CAWRLDRGYNSPLHF. The CDR3 nucleotides read TGTGCCTGGAGACTGGACAGGGGTTATAATTCACCCCTCCACTTT. The V and J genes are TRBV30 and TRBJ1-6; TRBD1 matches 9 bases. V dropped 3 bases and J dropped 4; count of bases not matched to a gene: 4. CDR1 and CDR2 (germline): GTSNPN, SVGIG (reference sequence). The CDR3 length is 15 residues.

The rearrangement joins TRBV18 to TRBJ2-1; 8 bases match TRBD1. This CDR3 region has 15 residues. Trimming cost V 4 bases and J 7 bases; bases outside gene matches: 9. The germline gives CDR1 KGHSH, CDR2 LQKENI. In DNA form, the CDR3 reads TGTGCCAGCTCACAGGTTACAGGGGGTAGGAATGAGCAGTTCTTC. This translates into CASSQVTGGRNEQFF. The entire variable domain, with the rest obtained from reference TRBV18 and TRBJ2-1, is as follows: NAGVMQNPRHLVRRRGQEARLRCSPMKGHSHVYWYRQLPEEGLKFMVYLQKENIIDESGMPKERFSAEFPKEGPSILRIQQVVRGDSAAYFCASSQVTGGRNEQFFGPGTRLTVL.

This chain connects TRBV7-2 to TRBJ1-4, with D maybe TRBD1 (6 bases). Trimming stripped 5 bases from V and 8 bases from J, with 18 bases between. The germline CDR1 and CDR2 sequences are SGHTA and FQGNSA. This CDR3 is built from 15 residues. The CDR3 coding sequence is TGTGCCAGCAGCGCCCAGGGGCAGATTTCCGAAAAACTGTTTTTT. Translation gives CASSAQGQISEKLFF.

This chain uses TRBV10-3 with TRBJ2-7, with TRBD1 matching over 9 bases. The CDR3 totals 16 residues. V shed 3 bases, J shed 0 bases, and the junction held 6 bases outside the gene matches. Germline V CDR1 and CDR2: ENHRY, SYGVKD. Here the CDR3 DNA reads TGTGCCATCAGTGATGCGGGACAGGGAATCTCCTACGAGCAGTACTTC. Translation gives CAISDAGQGISYEQYF.